A single sample is the source of the 9 T cell receptor beta chains below, sequenced in a study of CD8+ T cells in alopecia areata. In each case, RNA was isolated and then reverse transcribed into cDNA as the sequencing template. Method: immunoSEQ multiplex PCR; TCRdb's copy keeps in-frame clones and lacks some. The sample includes some 150,000 clones, approximately 60% seen only once; the top ten take 36%. The sequenced material came from CD8+ T cells sorted from blood. Every receptor here comes from a human donor in good health.

The chain has TRBV9 and TRBJ2-1; 9 positions agree with TRBD2. The CDR3 sequence is 15 residues long. Germline CDR1 is SGDLS and CDR2 is YYNGEE. V lost 2 bases and J lost 9; bases outside the gene matches: 9. Here the CDR3 reads CASSVSGSQSFEQFF. The CDR3 DNA sequence: TGTGCCAGCAGCGTTAGCGGGAGCCAGTCTTTTGAGCAGTTCTTC.

The chain uses TRBV29-1 and TRBJ2-2; unclear D gene. Trimming cost V 0 bases and J 8 bases, with 7 bases left between them. Germline V lookup: CDR1 SQVTM, CDR2 ANQGSEA. This CDR3 is built from 12 residues. The CDR3 sequence is CSVEDREGELFF. The DNA of the CDR3 is TGCAGCGTTGAAGATCGCGAGGGGGAGCTGTTTTTT.

V gene TRBV2 combines with J gene TRBJ2-3; maybe TRBD2 (5 bases). This CDR3 is built from 14 residues. In germline, CDR1 is SNHLY, CDR2 FYNNEI. With 5 bases removed from V and 6 bases from J, the gap between germline ends came to 15 bases. The DNA for the CDR3 is TGTGCCAGCAGTAGCGGAGTTTACCCCGATACGCAGTATTTT. Protein sequence: CASSSGVYPDTQYF. Looking up the rest from reference TRBV2 and TRBJ2-3 gives the full variable domain: EPEVTQTPSHQVTQMGQEVILRCVPISNHLYFYWYRQILGQKVEFLVSFYNNEISEKSEIFDDQFSVERPDGSNFTLKIRSTKLEDSAMYFCASSSGVYPDTQYFGPGTRLTVL.

The chain's CDR3 is CASSPLMGDNPGEQYF. DNA of the CDR3: TGTGCCAGTAGTCCCCTCATGGGGGACAATCCTGGCGAGCAGTACTTC. The chain has TRBV19 and TRBJ2-7, with D tentatively TRBD1 (6 bases). CDR1 is LNHDA and CDR2 is SQIVND in the germline V gene (reference sequence). The length of the CDR3 is 16 residues. V was shortened by 5 bases and J by 6 bases, with 23 bases between the two germline ends.

This clone was recorded only once. The chain employs TRBV5-1 and TRBJ2-1; 10 bases fit TRBD1. Losses at the gene ends were 1 base for V and 15 bases for J; bases not matched to a gene: 13. The V gene's germline CDR1 is SGHRS and CDR2 YFSETQ. The CDR3 has 15 residues. The CDR3 coding sequence is TGCGCCAGCAGCTTGTCCGGGACAGGGGAACTGCCGCGGTTCTTC. This codes for CASSLSGTGELPRFF.

The CDR3 spells CAWGANTEAFF. In DNA form, the CDR3 reads TGTGCCTGGGGGGCGAACACTGAAGCTTTCTTT. This chain connects TRBV30 to TRBJ1-1, with D possibly matching TRBD1 (5 bases). Germline CDR1 reads GTSNPN; CDR2 reads SVGIG (reference sequence). The CDR3 has 11 residues. Trimming cost V 5 bases and J 1 base, with 5 bases left between them.

This clone was counted only a few times. This chain uses TRBV7-2 with TRBJ2-7, with 7 bases fitting TRBD2. The CDR3 has 17 residues. CDR1 and CDR2 (germline): SGHTA, FQGNSA. Germline trimming cut 6 bases from V and 5 bases from J; bases unmatched to any gene: 19. The CDR3 is CASRREGAGLSGDEQYF. Written as DNA, the CDR3 is TGTGCCAGCAGAAGGGAGGGAGCGGGACTCTCAGGAGACGAGCAGTACTTC. Filled out from reference TRBV7-2 and TRBJ2-7, the complete variable domain reads GAGVSQSPSNKVTEKGKDVELRCDPISGHTALYWYRQSLGQGLEFLIYFQGNSAPDKSGLPSDRFSAERTGGSVSTLTIQRTQQEDSAVYLCASRREGAGLSGDEQYFGPGTRLTVT.

The table lists this clone with a count of one. Here the CDR3 omits its conserved ending phenylalanine or tryptophan, so a read error is the likely source. The DNA is omitted, as the CDR3 cannot be located on it reliably, and the CDR3 follows TCRdb's listing. The genes are TRBV7-9 and TRBJ2-7; the table's D call TRBD1 went unverified against the DNA. 12 amino acids form the CDR3, both terminal residues included. Per germline, CDR1 SEHNR and CDR2 FQNEAQ (reference sequence). The CDR3 region is CASSLADRVPVL.

The chain has TRBV6-6 and TRBJ2-2; 7 bases align to TRBD1. V trimming: 4 bases; J trimming: 4 bases; junction bases outside the gene matches: 6. The CDR3 spans 15 residues. Germline-derived CDR1 and CDR2 are MNHNY and SVGAGI (reference sequence). CDR3 in amino acids: CASSLTGLATGELFF. The CDR3 nucleotides read TGTGCCAGCAGTTTGACAGGGCTTGCCACCGGGGAGCTGTTTTTT.